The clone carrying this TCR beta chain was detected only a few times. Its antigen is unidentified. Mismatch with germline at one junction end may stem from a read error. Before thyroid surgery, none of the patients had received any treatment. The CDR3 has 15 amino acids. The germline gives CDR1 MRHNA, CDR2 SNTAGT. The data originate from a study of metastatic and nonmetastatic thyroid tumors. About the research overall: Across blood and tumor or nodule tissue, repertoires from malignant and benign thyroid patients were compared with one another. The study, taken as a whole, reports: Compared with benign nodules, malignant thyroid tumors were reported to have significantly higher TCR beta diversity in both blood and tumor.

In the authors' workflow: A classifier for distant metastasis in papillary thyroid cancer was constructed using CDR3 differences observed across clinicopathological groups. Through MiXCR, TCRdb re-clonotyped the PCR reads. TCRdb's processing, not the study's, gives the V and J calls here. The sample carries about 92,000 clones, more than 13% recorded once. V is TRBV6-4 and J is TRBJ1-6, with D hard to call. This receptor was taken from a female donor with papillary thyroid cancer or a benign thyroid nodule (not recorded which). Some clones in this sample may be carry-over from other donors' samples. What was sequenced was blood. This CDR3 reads CASSDSNGYNSRLHF. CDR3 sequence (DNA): TGTGCCAGCAGTGACTCGAACGGGTATAATTCACGCCTCCACTTT.